The sequence of this T cell receptor (beta chain) was determined in a study of beta chain features in type 1 diabetes. Study observations and caveats: Relative to healthy donors, patients appeared to have naive, central memory and Treg TCRB repertoires that were more similar. Type 1 diabetes patients had moderately but significantly shorter TCRB CDR3s in all four CD4+ subsets.

This clone was detected many times. The antigen remains undetermined. Germline and junction disagree at one end, which may indicate a read error. The authors reverse transcribed all of the isolated RNA, so sequencing captured expressed TCRB transcripts. The assay was immunoSEQ multiplex PCR, and TCRdb's table has in-frame clones only and misses some. The top ten clones hold more than 0.9% of a sample with around 280,000 clones, under 8.5% of them seen once. This CDR3 has 14 residues. Per germline, CDR1 SEHNR and CDR2 FQNEAQ (reference sequence). The chain recombines TRBV7-9 with TRBJ2-3; TRBD2 matches 9 bases. The sequencing sample was made of central memory CD4+ T cells from blood. This TCR was sampled from a woman younger than 35 in good health. CDR3 in amino acids: CASSTGTSKDTQYF. The CDR3 region has the DNA TGTGCCAGCAGCACCGGGACTAGCAAAGATACGCAGTATTTT.